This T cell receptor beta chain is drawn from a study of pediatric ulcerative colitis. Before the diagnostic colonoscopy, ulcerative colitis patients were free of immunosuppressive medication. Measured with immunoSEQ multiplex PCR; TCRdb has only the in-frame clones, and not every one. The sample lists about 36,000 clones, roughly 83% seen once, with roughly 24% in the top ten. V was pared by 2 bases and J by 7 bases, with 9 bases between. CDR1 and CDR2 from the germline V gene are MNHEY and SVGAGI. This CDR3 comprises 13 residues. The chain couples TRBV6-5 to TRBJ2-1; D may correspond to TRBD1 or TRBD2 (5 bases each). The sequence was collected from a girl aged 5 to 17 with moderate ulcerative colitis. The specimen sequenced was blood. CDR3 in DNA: TGTGCCAGCAGTTACGGGGGTGGGAATGAGCAGTTCTTC. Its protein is CASSYGGGNEQFF.